This TCR beta chain was profiled in a study of CXCR3-negative and CXCR3-positive naive CD8 T cells. Germline CDR1 is SGHVS and CDR2 is FNYEAQ. The CDR3 is 15 amino acids. Whole-study results and caveats: Memory cells differed in TRBV-TRBJ usage, but naive CXCR3-negative and CXCR3-positive cells had similar usage. For memory CD8+ cells diversity was much lower, but both naive subsets had comparably high diversity. Comparison of naive subsets found surface CD5 to be comparable, and TCR strength was inferred on the basis of TRB CDR3 properties. Fresh PBMCs served for most assays, and CXCR3 expression fell partially after cryopreservation.

A note on this clonotype: Its target is not known.

TRB cDNA libraries were made by UMI-labeled 5' RACE. TCRdb reprocessed the 5' RACE reads; each CDR3 protein has one entry and no DNA is given. Its table records about 80,000 distinct CDR3 sequences. This sequence originates from a human donor in good health. Some clones in this sample may be carry-over from other donors' samples. Sequencing used naive CXCR3- CD8+ T cells from blood. As to subset: CD45RO-CCR7+CD27+CD95- naive CD8+ T cells lacking CXCR3 (TNR3-). The genes are TRBV7-6 and TRBJ2-5; TCRdb outputs TRBD2, but without DNA this stays unchecked. CDR3 residues: CASSPWEDPRETQYF. Using reference TRBV7-6 and TRBJ2-5 for the parts outside the CDR3, the full variable domain is GAGVSQSPRYKVTKRGQDVALRCDPISGHVSLYWYRQALGQGPEFLTYFNYEAQQDKSGLPNDRFSAERPEGSISTLTIQRTEQRDSAMYRCASSPWEDPRETQYFGPGTRLLVL.